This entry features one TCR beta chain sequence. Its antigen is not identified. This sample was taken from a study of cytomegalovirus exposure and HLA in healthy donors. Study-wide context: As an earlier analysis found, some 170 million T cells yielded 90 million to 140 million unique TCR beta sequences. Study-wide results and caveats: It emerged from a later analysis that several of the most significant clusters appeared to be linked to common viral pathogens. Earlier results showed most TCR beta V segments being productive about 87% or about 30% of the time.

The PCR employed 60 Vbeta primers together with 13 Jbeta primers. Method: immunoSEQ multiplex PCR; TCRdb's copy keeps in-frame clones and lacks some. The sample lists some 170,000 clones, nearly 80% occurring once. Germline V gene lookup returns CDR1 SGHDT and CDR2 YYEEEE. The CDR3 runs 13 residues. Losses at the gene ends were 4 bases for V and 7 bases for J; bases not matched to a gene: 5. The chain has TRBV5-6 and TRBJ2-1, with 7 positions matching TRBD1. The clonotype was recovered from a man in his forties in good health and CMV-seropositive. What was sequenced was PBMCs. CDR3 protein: CASSTGQANEQFF. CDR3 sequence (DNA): TGTGCCAGCAGCACTGGACAGGCTAATGAGCAGTTCTTC.